Sequencing of this T cell receptor beta chain was carried out in a study of long-term antiretroviral therapy in people with HIV. Survey level was the resolution at which the v3.0 immunoSEQ assay ran. Sequencing targeted 40,000-50,000 T-cell genomes per sample. Produced via immunoSEQ multiplex PCR; TCRdb's table is partial and in-frame only. Among around 26,000 clones, about 80% were seen once, and the ten largest hold around 11%. Unmatched junction bases numbered 11, after V lost 5 bases and J lost 7 bases. The germline CDR1 and CDR2 sequences are SQVTM and ANQGSEA. The CDR3 totals 14 residues. This clonotype was obtained from a woman in her forties with HIV. This material consisted of unsorted PBMCs, taken 1.1 years before starting antiretroviral therapy. This chain joins TRBV29-1 and TRBJ1-5, with 7 bases that match TRBD1. CDR3: CSVSYSQGDQPQHF. The CDR3 DNA follows: TGCAGCGTTAGTTACTCCCAGGGGGACCAGCCCCAGCATTTT.